This T cell receptor beta chain was captured in a study of early T cells in non-severe SARS-CoV-2 infection (dated by TCRdb to the early 2020s). Regarding the study in general: TCR sequencing used bulk RNA from unsorted whole blood, so alpha and beta chains could not be paired.

In its sample, this clonotype was seen many times. The antigen it binds to is not known. No per-base quality is available; no much larger clone lies one base away. Overall study results and their limits: VDJdb matching was skewed toward anti-spike CD8 responses and likely underestimated virus-specific expansions, missing private and CD4 specificities.

Library preparation was by 5' RACE. Instrument used: NextSeq 500. Unique molecular identifiers were attached to individual cDNA molecules in the TCR library protocol so that sequencing error and PCR bias could be corrected. Both TCR alpha and beta chains were sequenced, and tight co-correlation was observed between alpha and beta sequence abundances in each sample. Under the source paper's analysis protocol: Decombinator V4 was used to annotate TCR sequences for V gene, J gene and CDR3. Expanded TCRs were defined as changing significantly between any two time points under a Poisson model with p below 0.0001. Abundances of TCRs were expressed as counts per million after normalisation to the total number of TCRs sequenced in each sample. VDJdb, accessed 1 November 2021, was searched for CMV, EBV and SARS-CoV-2 annotated TCRs, excluding TCRs annotated for multiple antigens. Clones were called with MiXCR by TCRdb after fastp trimmed the public reads at Q25, and only in-frame beta chains were retained. CDR3 protein duplicates are merged, each entry listing the most common genes and DNA. These V and J calls are TCRdb output, not the study's own analysis. Counted in this sample were approximately 74,000 distinct CDR3 sequences; 11% to 15% of them appeared once. The ten largest make up 9.5% to 13% of the sample.

A case-control design nested within a healthcare worker cohort in London, UK, was used, with weekly nasopharyngeal swab PCR tests and blood sampling performed. Healthcare workers were recruited between 23 and 31 March 2020, during the week of the UK lockdown, and were followed weekly for up to 16 weeks. The TCR was taken from an adult who was a healthcare worker with PCR-confirmed SARS-CoV-2 infection or an uninfected control (not recorded which). Input material: whole blood.

The DNA reads as follows: TGTGCCAGCAGTGTACTTCAGGGGGCCCGGGAGTACTTC. It translates to CASSVLQGAREYF. Here the chain combines TRBV27 and TRBJ2-5, with 8 middle bases fitting TRBD1. The CDR3 goes from the cysteine to the phenylalanine over 13 residues. The entry retains the CDR3 DNA only, 39 bases that are in frame from base 1. For this chain, trimming is 5 bases at the V end and 12 bases at the J end, and the number of junction bases without a gene match is 11. CDR1 MNHEY and CDR2 SMNVEV were looked up in the germline V gene (reference sequence).